Listed below are T cell receptor beta chains from one sample, sequenced in a study of shared clonotypes between healthy human individuals. Method: immunoSEQ multiplex PCR; TCRdb's copy keeps in-frame clones and lacks some. The data contain 1,400,000 or so clones, roughly 98.5% of them seen just once; the ten biggest clones take up approximately 0.4%. The sequenced material came from naive CD4+ T cells sorted from blood. These receptors all stem from a man younger than 45 in good health. The CDR3 runs from the conserved cysteine through the conserved F or W. The order of the fields is J gene, clone size, CDR3 length, D gene, V gene, CDR3 protein, CDR3 DNA. D genes are given only for firm matches. Size is stated for part of the rows, as once, few or many counts, or as a class when the clone is expanded.

>TRBJ1-3|-|18|-|TRBV4-3
CASSHVRGGVSSGNTIYF
TGCGCCAGCAGCCACGTAAGGGGGGGGGTTAGCTCTGGAAACACCATATATTTT
>TRBJ1-3|-|17|-|TRBV18
CASSPVVQGNSGNTIYF
TGTGCCAGCTCACCCGTCGTTCAGGGAAACTCTGGAAACACCATATATTTT
>TRBJ2-7|-|14|-|TRBV6-5
CASSPRQGSYEQYF
TGTGCCAGCAGTCCCAGACAAGGCTCCTACGAGCAGTACTTC
>TRBJ2-3|-|15|TRBD2|TRBV7-9
CASSPAGGWTDTQYF
TGTGCCAGCAGCCCAGCGGGGGGGTGGACAGATACGCAGTATTTT
>TRBJ1-2|-|15|-|TRBV5-6
CASSLYNSPSYGYTF
TGTGCCAGCAGCTTGTACAACAGCCCGAGCTATGGCTACACCTTC
>TRBJ2-5|once|12|-|TRBV7-9
CASSLYQETQYF
TGTGCCAGCAGCTTATACCAAGAGACCCAGTACTTC
>TRBJ2-5|-|16|-|TRBV11-2
CASSLFRGARRETQYF
TGTGCCAGCAGCTTATTTCGGGGGGCGCGCCGGGAGACCCAGTACTTC
>TRBJ2-7|once|16|TRBD1|TRBV18
CASSPKGAGLSYEQYF
TGTGCCAGCTCACCTAAGGGGGCTGGGTTATCCTACGAGCAGTACTTC
>TRBJ2-3|-|18|-|TRBV11-2
CASSSVRKRALAYDTQYF
TGTGCCAGCAGCTCGGTACGAAAACGGGCACTAGCATACGATACGCAGTATTTT
>TRBJ2-2|-|16|TRBD1|TRBV14
CASSTGQGMWTGELFF
TGTGCCAGCAGCACTGGACAGGGGATGTGGACCGGGGAGCTGTTTTTT
>TRBJ2-7|-|11|-|TRBV20-1
CSARGGDEQYF
TGCAGTGCTAGGGGAGGTGACGAGCAGTACTTC
>TRBJ1-3|-|14|-|TRBV28
CASSLAGVGNTIYF
TGTGCCAGCAGTTTAGCCGGGGTAGGAAACACCATATATTTT
>TRBJ2-5|-|13|-|TRBV7-9
CATLGRARETQYF
TGTGCCACCCTCGGGCGGGCTCGAGAGACCCAGTACTTC
>TRBJ2-7|once|12|TRBD2|TRBV6-5
CASRRLAGVLYF
TGTGCCAGCAGACGACTAGCGGGAGTTCTGTACTTC
>TRBJ2-1|-|14|TRBD1|TRBV6-5
CASSGYRGGNEQFF
TGTGCCAGCAGTGGCTACAGGGGTGGCAATGAGCAGTTCTTC
>TRBJ2-1|-|19|TRBD2|TRBV27
CASSSHRLAGGKVYNEQFF
TGTGCCAGCAGTTCCCACAGACTAGCGGGAGGGAAGGTATACAATGAGCAGTTCTTC
>TRBJ1-5|-|16|-|TRBV18
CASSPLSGVAGQPQHF
TGTGCCAGCTCACCACTGTCAGGGGTCGCAGGCCAGCCCCAGCATTTT
>TRBJ1-2|-|17|TRBD1|TRBV19
CASSIGVPGTGNYGYTF
TGTGCCAGTAGTATCGGGGTCCCCGGGACAGGGAACTATGGCTACACCTTC
>TRBJ2-3|-|16|TRBD1|TRBV27
CASRAGTGDLTDTQYF
TGTGCCAGCAGGGCCGGGACAGGGGATCTCACAGATACGCAGTATTTT
>TRBJ2-2|-|13|TRBD2|TRBV28
CATGTRFPGELFF
TGTGCCACCGGGACTAGATTCCCCGGGGAGCTGTTTTTT
>TRBJ2-3|-|16|TRBD2|TRBV5-6
CASSWGGAGGTDTQYF
TGTGCCAGCAGCTGGGGAGGAGCGGGAGGCACAGATACGCAGTATTTT
>TRBJ2-1|-|16|-|TRBV4-2
CATARGGQGFYNEQFF
TGTGCCACCGCGCGGGGGGGACAGGGATTTTACAATGAGCAGTTCTTC
>TRBJ1-1|-|13|-|TRBV2
CAAQQGLNTEAFF
TGTGCCGCACAACAGGGATTGAACACTGAAGCTTTCTTT
>TRBJ2-2|-|14|TRBD1|TRBV7-9
CASSLVQGSGELFF
TGTGCCAGCAGCTTAGTACAGGGGTCCGGGGAGCTGTTTTTT
>TRBJ1-2|-|11|-|TRBV20-1
CTLGGAGGYTF
TGCACCCTCGGGGGGGCTGGGGGCTACACCTTC
>TRBJ2-2|-|19|TRBD2|TRBV7-2
CASSLALGSGRLSTGELFF
TGTGCCAGCAGCTTAGCTTTGGGTAGCGGGAGGCTTAGCACCGGGGAGCTGTTTTTT
>TRBJ1-5|-|13|-|TRBV27
CASRRSGDQPQHF
TGTGCCAGCAGGCGAAGCGGCGATCAGCCCCAGCATTTT
>TRBJ2-1|-|14|-|TRBV12-5
CASGLTGNYNEQFF
TGTGCTAGTGGTTTGACGGGGAACTACAATGAGCAGTTCTTC
>TRBJ1-5|-|14|-|TRBV6-6
CASATVLRNQPQHF
TGTGCCAGCGCGACGGTACTCCGAAATCAGCCCCAGCATTTT
>TRBJ2-7|-|13|-|TRBV18
CASSQDSSYEQYF
TGTGCCAGCTCACAGGACAGTTCCTACGAGCAGTACTTC
>TRBJ1-2|once|11|-|TRBV6-5
CASTGNYGYTF
TGTGCCAGCACAGGGAACTATGGCTACACCTTC
>TRBJ1-3|once|17|-|TRBV18
CASSPNRGGELGNTIYF
TGTGCCAGCTCACCCAACCGGGGGGGAGAGCTCGGAAACACCATATATTTT
>TRBJ1-4|-|15|-|TRBV7-9
CASTRNGGTNEKLFF
TGTGCCAGCACCCGTAACGGGGGAACTAATGAAAAACTGTTTTTT
>TRBJ2-7|-|14|TRBD2|TRBV7-2
CASSREAFFDEQYF
TGTGCCAGCAGTCGGGAGGCCTTCTTCGACGAGCAGTACTTC
>TRBJ2-3|-|14|-|TRBV2
CAAGGSGSTDTQYF
TGTGCCGCAGGGGGTAGCGGGAGCACAGATACGCAGTATTTT
>TRBJ1-4|-|16|TRBD1|TRBV4-2
CASSLRDRGASEKLFF
TGTGCCAGCAGCCTCCGGGACAGGGGAGCGAGTGAAAAACTGTTTTTT
>TRBJ2-7|-|16|TRBD2|TRBV7-2
CASSLTSGANYYEQYF
TGTGCCAGCAGCTTGACTAGCGGGGCGAACTACTACGAGCAGTACTTC
>TRBJ2-2|-|15|-|TRBV6-5
CASRSPGRRTGELFF
TGTGCCAGCAGGTCCCCGGGACGGAGAACCGGGGAGCTGTTTTTT
>TRBJ1-3|-|14|-|TRBV5-1
CASSPGVSGNTIYF
TGCGCCAGCAGCCCGGGGGTATCGGGAAACACCATATATTTT
>TRBJ2-1|-|19|-|TRBV5-1
CASSLVGSRETLLYNEQFF
TGCGCCAGCAGCTTGGTCGGTTCCAGGGAGACTCTACTTTACAATGAGCAGTTCTTC
>TRBJ2-7|-|13|-|TRBV18
CASSPSGSYEQYF
TGTGCCAGCTCACCTTCGGGGTCCTACGAGCAGTACTTC
>TRBJ2-3|-|13|-|TRBV29-1
CSVEGRTTDTQYF
TGCAGCGTTGAGGGCAGGACGACAGATACGCAGTATTTT
>TRBJ2-2|few|12|-|TRBV5-1
CASSLVPGELFF
TGCGCCAGCAGCTTGGTCCCCGGGGAGCTGTTTTTT
>TRBJ2-7|once|15|TRBD2|TRBV9
CASSVASGGHYEQYF
TGTGCCAGCAGCGTAGCTAGCGGGGGGCACTACGAGCAGTACTTC
>TRBJ2-5|-|12|TRBD1|TRBV29-1
CSAGQVAETQYF
TGCAGCGCGGGACAGGTCGCGGAGACCCAGTACTTC
>TRBJ1-4|-|15|-|TRBV28
CASSLFGSSNEKLFF
TGTGCCAGCAGTTTATTTGGGTCAAGTAATGAAAAACTGTTTTTT
>TRBJ2-7|-|14|-|TRBV7-2
CASSLDNLVYEQYF
TGTGCCAGCAGCTTAGACAATTTGGTCTACGAGCAGTACTTC
>TRBJ2-7|-|15|TRBD2|TRBV7-3
CASSPSGSGEYEQYF
TGTGCCAGCAGCCCTAGCGGGAGCGGGGAATACGAGCAGTACTTC
>TRBJ2-5|few|12|-|TRBV5-4
CASSLDQETQYF
TGTGCCAGCAGCTTGGACCAAGAGACCCAGTACTTC
>TRBJ1-2|-|14|-|TRBV2
CASSDGRTGYGYTF
TGTGCCAGCAGTGACGGACGGACTGGCTATGGCTACACCTTC
>TRBJ2-1|-|17|TRBD2|TRBV2
CASRETSGRKTYNEQFF
TGTGCCAGCAGGGAGACTAGCGGGAGAAAGACCTACAATGAGCAGTTCTTC
>TRBJ2-7|-|15|TRBD1|TRBV14
CASSQGQGSSYEQYF
TGTGCCAGCAGCCAAGGACAGGGTAGCTCCTACGAGCAGTACTTC
>TRBJ2-5|-|14|-|TRBV7-9
CASSRPRPQETQYF
TGTGCCAGCAGCCGACCCCGTCCCCAAGAGACCCAGTACTTC
>TRBJ2-2|-|14|TRBD1|TRBV7-9
CASRSTGVIGELFF
TGTGCCAGCAGGTCGACAGGGGTGATAGGGGAGCTGTTTTTT
>TRBJ2-7|-|13|-|TRBV18
CASSGHVTYEQYF
TGTGCCAGCTCGGGACATGTCACCTACGAGCAGTACTTC
>TRBJ2-1|-|10|-|TRBV28
CASENNEQFF
TGTGCCAGCGAAAACAATGAGCAGTTCTTC